This passage covers 30 T cell receptor beta chains from one sample sequenced in a study of T cell responses to AZD1222 COVID-19 vaccine. TCRdb's copy holds only in-frame clones and misses some; the assay was immunoSEQ multiplex PCR. Here the sample spans approximately 91,000 clones, around nine tenths being singletons. This sample comprised peripheral blood, obtained on day 0 of AZD1222 vaccination. All receptors derive from an adult in good health.

CDR3 nucleotides: TGTGCCAGCTCACCATCGGCCCCCTGGGGGGGGGAGACCCAGTACTTC. Encoded protein: CASSPSAPWGGETQYF. This rearrangement joins TRBV18 to TRBJ2-5; 7 nucleotides agree with TRBD2. Germline assignment: CDR1 KGHSH and CDR2 LQKENI. CDR3 length: 16 residues. After removal of 2 bases from V and 5 bases from J, the junction contained 11 bases not matched to a gene.

The rearrangement links TRBV6-2 or TRBV6-3 to TRBJ2-7, with TRBD2 identical over 15 bases. CDR1 is MNHEY and CDR2 is SVGEGT in the germline V gene. Trimming removed 5 bases from V and 3 bases from J; junction bases left unmatched: 11. The CDR3 consists of 18 residues. The CDR3 nucleotides read TGTGCCAGCAGTGGAACCGGGACTAGCGGGGGGCCCTTCTACGAGCAGTACTTC. Its translation: CASSGTGTSGGPFYEQYF.

A remark on this clone: A read error may account for a junction end that differs from germline. The chain is built from TRBV6-9 and TRBJ2-7, with D possibly being TRBD1 (6 bases). The CDR3 has 10 amino acids. Germline V CDR1 and CDR2: MNHGY, SVAAGI. CDR3 coding DNA: TGTGCCAGCAGTTATTTGCTTAGGGGGTTC. This sequence encodes CASSYLLRGF.

The chain joins TRBV6-5 to TRBJ1-1; D is unresolved. With 11 bases removed from V and 5 bases from J, the gap between germline ends came to 21 bases. The length of the CDR3 is 14 residues. Germline CDR1 reads MNHEY; CDR2 reads SVGAGI. In nucleotides, the CDR3 is TGTGCCGCGCTAGGTGAGGGAAGAGAAACTGAAGCTTTCTTT. It codes for CAALGEGRETEAFF.

This rearrangement joins TRBV28 to TRBJ1-6, with D possibly TRBD1 on 6 matching bases. With 6 bases removed from V and 7 bases from J, the gap between germline ends came to 22 bases. The germline CDR1 and CDR2 sequences are MDHEN and SYDVKM. This CDR3 contains 17 residues. CDR3 DNA: TGTGCCAGCAGCACCCCCGGGGCAGGGGCCTTAAATTCACCCCTCCACTTT. Protein sequence: CASSTPGAGALNSPLHF.

The CDR3: CASSVEGTGGNSPLHF. The CDR3, as DNA: TGTGCCAGCAGCGTAGAAGGGACAGGGGGAAATTCACCCCTCCACTTT. The chain is built from TRBV9 and TRBJ1-6, with 11 nucleotides matching TRBD1. The CDR3 has 16 residues. V was pared by 0 bases and J by 7 bases, with 3 bases of the junction left unmatched. Germline V lookup: CDR1 SGDLS, CDR2 YYNGEE. Full variable domain (rest looked up from reference TRBV9 and TRBJ1-6): DSGVTQTPKHLITATGQRVTLRCSPRSGDLSVYWYQQSLDQGLQFLIQYYNGEERAKGNILERFSAQQFPDLHSELNLSSLELGDSALYFCASSVEGTGGNSPLHFGNGTRLTVT.

The V call is TRBV10-3, the J call TRBJ2-5, with TRBD2 matching 15 bases. The CDR3 loop spans 16 amino acids. V lost 4 bases and J lost 4; bases outside the gene matches: 4. Germline V gives CDR1 ENHRY, CDR2 SYGVKD. CDR3 region: CAISGTSGGARETQYF. The CDR3 DNA follows: TGTGCCATCAGTGGGACTAGCGGGGGGGCCCGAGAGACCCAGTACTTC.

A single count supports this clone. The chain is built from TRBV5-1 and TRBJ2-3, with 13 bases matching TRBD2. The germline V gene has CDR1 SGHRS and CDR2 YFSETQ. This CDR3 has 16 residues. V shed 3 bases, J shed 7 bases, and the junction held 8 bases outside the gene matches. The CDR3 loop reads CASSSRTSGGPNTQYF. The CDR3 nucleotides read TGCGCCAGCAGCTCAAGGACTAGCGGGGGACCTAATACGCAGTATTTT.

The rearrangement links TRBV6-2 or TRBV6-3 to TRBJ2-5; 11 bases are shared with TRBD1. The CDR3 is made up of 15 amino acids. Germline V gene sequence: CDR1 MNHEY, CDR2 SVGEGT. J gave up 4 bases and V 5 bases, and 6 bases lay outside the gene matches. The CDR3: CASSVGQGAGETQYF. The CDR3 DNA sequence: TGTGCCAGCAGTGTCGGACAGGGGGCGGGAGAGACCCAGTACTTC.

The CDR3 here is CASSYSIPSASTDTQYF. DNA for the CDR3: TGTGCCAGCAGTTACTCGATCCCTAGCGCTAGCACAGATACGCAGTATTTT. The chain links TRBV6-2 or TRBV6-3 to TRBJ2-3; tentative D call: TRBD2 (6 bases). CDR3 length: 17 residues. Germline CDR1 is MNHEY and CDR2 is SVGEGT. V gave up 0 bases and J gave up 0 bases, with 13 bases separating them.

The chain is built from TRBV5-1 and TRBJ1-6; TRBD1 might be the D (5 bases). Germline-derived CDR1 and CDR2 are SGHRS and YFSETQ. V was trimmed by 0 bases and J by 8 bases, leaving 12 bases between them. The CDR3 runs 15 residues. The DNA for the CDR3 is TGCGCCAGCAGCTTGGGGGGAGGGGCCCATTCACCCCTCCACTTT. Translated, it gives CASSLGGGAHSPLHF.

This chain connects TRBV5-4 to TRBJ1-2; possibly TRBD1 for D (5 bases). The germline V gene has CDR1 SGHNT and CDR2 YYREEE (reference sequence). Trimming stripped 3 bases from V and 14 bases from J, with 23 bases between. The CDR3 runs to 14 residues. In nucleotides, the CDR3 is TGTGCCAGCAGCTCACTATTGAGCAGGGCGGGTGGTACCTTC. Encoded protein: CASSSLLSRAGGTF.

The CDR3 spells CASRAAYEQYF. The CDR3 DNA reads as TGTGCCAGCAGGGCAGCCTACGAGCAGTACTTC. The chain carries TRBV2 and TRBJ2-7; D unclear. The germline V and J ends were trimmed by 6 bases and 2 bases, with 5 bases remaining between them. The CDR3 contains 11 residues. Germline V gene lookup returns CDR1 SNHLY and CDR2 FYNNEI. Filled out from reference TRBV2 and TRBJ2-7, the complete variable domain reads EPEVTQTPSHQVTQMGQEVILRCVPISNHLYFYWYRQILGQKVEFLVSFYNNEISEKSEIFDDQFSVERPDGSNFTLKIRSTKLEDSAMYFCASRAAYEQYFGPGTRLTVT.

V is TRBV9 and J is TRBJ2-2; D could derive from TRBD1 or TRBD2 (7 bases each). Trimming cost V 0 bases and J 3 bases, with 12 bases left between them. This CDR3 contains 16 residues. Looked up from germline, CDR1 is SGDLS and CDR2 is YYNGEE. The CDR3: CASSVASGGDTGELFF. The CDR3 DNA sequence: TGTGCCAGCAGCGTAGCTTCAGGGGGGGACACCGGGGAGCTGTTTTTT.

Only one count was recorded for this clone. J is TRBJ1-5 and V is TRBV3-1 (or the pseudogene TRBV3-2); weak D call: TRBD1 (5 bases). V was trimmed by 1 base and J by 3 bases, leaving 13 bases between them. CDR1 and CDR2 from the germline V gene are LGHDT and YNNKEL (reference sequence). The CDR3 covers 16 residues. CDR3 sequence reads: CASSQGGTQTNQPQHF. In nucleotides, the CDR3 is TGTGCCAGCAGCCAAGGCGGGACCCAGACCAATCAGCCCCAGCATTTT.

V usage is TRBV11-3 and J usage is TRBJ1-5; 10 bases line up with TRBD1. The CDR3 contains 18 residues. The J segment lost 4 bases and the V segment lost 0 bases, leaving 9 bases of the junction unmatched. CDR1 is SGHNT and CDR2 is YENEEA in the germline V gene. CDR3 nucleotide sequence: TGTGCCAGCAGCTTAGATCGACAGGGGGCGAATTCAAATCAGCCCCAGCATTTT. Its protein product is CASSLDRQGANSNQPQHF.

V gene TRBV19 combines with J gene TRBJ2-5, with 9 bases aligning to TRBD2. This CDR3 has 14 residues. The V segment lost 7 bases and the J segment 0 bases; nucleotides outside the gene matches: 3. Per germline, CDR1 LNHDA and CDR2 SQIVND (reference sequence). DNA for the CDR3: TGTGCCAGTAACCAGCGGGGGGACCAAGAGACCCAGTACTTC. Residues: CASNQRGDQETQYF.

The chain is built from TRBV7-2 and TRBJ2-7; D is unresolved. Germline V gene lookup returns CDR1 SGHTA and CDR2 FQGNSA. V lost 3 bases to trimming and J lost 3 bases, with 12 bases between them. The CDR3 runs 14 residues. In DNA, the CDR3 is TGTGCCAGCAGCTTGGGCTTCTCGAGCTACGAGCAGTACTTC. This encodes CASSLGFSSYEQYF.

This clone is categorized as medium-sized. J is TRBJ1-2 and V is TRBV18; 10 nucleotides align to TRBD1. The V gene's germline CDR1 is KGHSH and CDR2 LQKENI. This CDR3 spans 12 amino acids. Unmatched junction bases numbered 6, after V lost 3 bases and J lost 14 bases. For the CDR3, the DNA is TGTGCCAGCTCACCGGGACAGGGGTTTGGAACCTTC. Its translation is CASSPGQGFGTF.

The chain carries TRBV14 and TRBJ1-4, with D perhaps TRBD1 (5 bases). V lost 4 bases, J lost 3 bases, and 6 bases lay in between. This CDR3 contains 13 residues. Germline-derived CDR1 and CDR2 are SGHDN and FVKESK. The CDR3 loop reads CASSRGPNEKLFF. Here the CDR3 DNA reads TGTGCCAGCAGCCGGGGACCTAATGAAAAACTGTTTTTT. The full variable domain, in which reference TRBV14 and TRBJ1-4 provide the parts outside the CDR3, is EAGVTQFPSHSVIEKGQTVTLRCDPISGHDNLYWYRRVMGKEIKFLLHFVKESKQDESGMPNNRFLAERTGGTYSTLKVQPAELEDSGVYFCASSRGPNEKLFFGSGTQLSVL.

This chain uses TRBV4-1 with TRBJ1-5; D remains ambiguous. Trimming cost V 1 base and J 4 bases, with 14 bases left between them. Germline CDR1 is MGHRA and CDR2 is YSYEKL. This CDR3 contains 16 residues. This CDR3 reads CASSQVVSRNNQPQHF. The CDR3 DNA is TGCGCCAGCAGCCAAGTGGTTTCCAGGAATAATCAGCCCCAGCATTTT.

The rearrangement joins TRBV5-4 to TRBJ2-1, with D possibly called TRBD1 or TRBD2 (5 bases each). Trimming removed 3 bases from V and 9 bases from J, with 10 bases in between. The CDR3 contains 12 residues. Germline CDR1 reads SGHNT; CDR2 reads YYREEE (reference sequence). This CDR3 is CASSSTGPEQFF. The CDR3 nucleotides read TGTGCCAGCAGCTCCACGGGGCCTGAGCAGTTCTTC.

The chain recombines TRBV3-1 (or the pseudogene TRBV3-2) with TRBJ2-7, with 7 bases aligning to TRBD1. CDR1 and CDR2 (germline): LGHDT, YNNKEL (reference sequence). The CDR3 runs 16 residues. The J segment lost 2 bases and the V segment lost 1 base, leaving 8 bases of the junction unmatched. CDR3 in amino acids: CASSQVVTQGAYEQYF. In nucleotides, the CDR3 is TGTGCCAGCAGCCAAGTGGTGACTCAGGGGGCCTACGAGCAGTACTTC.

The chain uses TRBV29-1 and TRBJ2-7; TRBD1 matches at 7 bases. The germline V gene has CDR1 SQVTM and CDR2 ANQGSEA. With V trimmed by 5 bases and J by 7 bases, 11 bases remained unmatched. The CDR3 is 13 residues long. CDR3 amino acids: CSVTGAEVWEQYF. The CDR3 bases are TGCAGCGTTACAGGGGCGGAGGTGTGGGAGCAGTACTTC.

The rearrangement joins TRBV7-2 to TRBJ1-5, with D possibly being TRBD1 (5 bases). V lost 0 bases and J 6 bases, leaving 9 bases between the germline ends. Germline-derived CDR1 and CDR2 are SGHTA and FQGNSA. The CDR3 runs 14 residues. CDR3 sequence: CASSLAPGSQPQHF. CDR3 nucleotides: TGTGCCAGCAGCTTAGCCCCAGGGTCTCAGCCCCAGCATTTT. The complete variable domain, with remaining parts taken from reference TRBV7-2 and TRBJ1-5, reads GAGVSQSPSNKVTEKGKDVELRCDPISGHTALYWYRQSLGQGLEFLIYFQGNSAPDKSGLPSDRFSAERTGGSVSTLTIQRTQQEDSAVYLCASSLAPGSQPQHFGDGTRLSIL.

This chain uses TRBV6-5 with TRBJ1-5; D not resolved. The CDR3 sequence is 15 residues long. The V end was cut by 7 bases, the J end by 3 bases, with 16 bases between. Per the germline V gene, CDR1 is MNHEY and CDR2 is SVGAGI. CDR3 DNA: TGTGCCAGCAAAGTATCCAGAGACTACAATCAGCCCCAGCATTTT. Encoded protein: CASKVSRDYNQPQHF.

This chain connects TRBV7-3 to TRBJ2-1; 8 bases agree with TRBD2. J lost 5 bases, V lost 3 bases, and 6 bases had no gene match. The CDR3 is 15 residues long. Germline assignment: CDR1 SGHTA and CDR2 FQGTGA. The CDR3 nucleotides are TGTGCCAGCAGCTTCCGGGGGGGTTTCAACAATGAGCAGTTCTTC. Its translation is CASSFRGGFNNEQFF.

The chain employs TRBV7-2 and TRBJ2-5; 15 bases fit TRBD2. V was clipped by 1 base and J by 4 bases; unmatched bases: 4. Germline CDR1 and CDR2: SGHTA and FQGNSA. The CDR3 extends over 17 amino acids. The CDR3 region is CASSLVGLAGGRETQYF. The CDR3 DNA reads TGTGCCAGCAGCTTAGTCGGACTAGCGGGGGGGCGAGAGACCCAGTACTTC.

This clone was seen just once. The chain joins TRBV7-2 to TRBJ1-2; D unresolved. Trimming pared 5 bases from V and 4 bases from J, leaving 14 bases between. CDR3 size: 14 residues. The germline V gene encodes CDR1 SGHTA and CDR2 FQGNSA. This CDR3 reads CASSPVTGFYGYTF. The DNA for the CDR3 is TGTGCCAGCAGCCCCGTTACGGGGTTCTATGGCTACACCTTC.

V is TRBV27 and J is TRBJ2-2, with D perhaps matching TRBD1 or TRBD2 (5 bases each). V shed 8 bases and J shed 3 bases, with 25 bases lying between them. This CDR3 spans 18 amino acids. Germline values: CDR1 MNHEY, CDR2 SMNVEV (reference sequence). The CDR3: CASSKRTFSGAYTGELFF. CDR3 nucleotides: TGTGCCAGCTCGAAAAGGACCTTCTCCGGGGCCTACACCGGGGAGCTGTTTTTT.